This T cell receptor beta chain was profiled in a study of Ad26.COV2.S vaccination and SARS-CoV-2 variants. Some clones are missing from TCRdb's copy, which holds only in-frame ones; the method was immunoSEQ multiplex PCR. The sample contains more than 300,000 clones, roughly 86% of which appear only once. The table lists this clone with a few counts. Its target is unknown. The study, taken as a whole, reports: Vaccine recipients surpassed placebo recipients in spike-specific TCR breadth.

Treatment: roughly 19 received Ad26.COV2.S at low or high dose, single or two shots; five or six received placebo; per-sample allocation not given. Each sample was drawn 63 days after the first injection (of vaccine or placebo). V was cut by 4 bases and J by 3 bases, with 16 bases left in between. The germline V gene has CDR1 MNHEY and CDR2 SVGEGT. CDR3 size: 16 residues. The clonotype comes from a person between 18 and 65 years old who received the Ad26.COV2.S COVID-19 vaccine or a placebo. The sequences come from peripheral blood, collected in a trial of Ad26.COV2.S vaccine versus placebo. The J gene is TRBJ2-1, the V gene TRBV6-2 or TRBV6-3; TRBD1 is a possible D gene (5 bases). This CDR3 is CASSWSRGGVYNEQFF. The CDR3 nucleotides are TGTGCCAGCAGTTGGTCTAGGGGCGGAGTCTACAATGAGCAGTTCTTC.